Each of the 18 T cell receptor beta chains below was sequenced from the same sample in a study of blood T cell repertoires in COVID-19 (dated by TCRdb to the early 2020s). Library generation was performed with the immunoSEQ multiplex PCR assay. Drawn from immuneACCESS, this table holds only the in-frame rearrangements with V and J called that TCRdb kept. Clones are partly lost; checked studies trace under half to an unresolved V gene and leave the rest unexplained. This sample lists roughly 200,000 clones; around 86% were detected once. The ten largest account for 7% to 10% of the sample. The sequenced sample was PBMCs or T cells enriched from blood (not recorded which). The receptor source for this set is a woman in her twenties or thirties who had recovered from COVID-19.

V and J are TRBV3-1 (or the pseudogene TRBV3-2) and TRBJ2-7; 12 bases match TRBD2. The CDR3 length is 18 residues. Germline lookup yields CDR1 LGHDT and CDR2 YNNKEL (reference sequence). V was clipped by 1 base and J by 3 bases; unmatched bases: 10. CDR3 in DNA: TGTGCCAGCAGCCAAGCTTTACTAGCGGGAGGTCTGTTCTACGAGCAGTACTTC. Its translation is CASSQALLAGGLFYEQYF.

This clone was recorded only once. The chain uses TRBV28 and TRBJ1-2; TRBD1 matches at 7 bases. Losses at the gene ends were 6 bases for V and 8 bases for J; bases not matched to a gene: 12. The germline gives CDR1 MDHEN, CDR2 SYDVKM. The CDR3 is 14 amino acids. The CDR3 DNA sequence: TGTGCCAGCAGGTACCCGGGGACAGAGGAGGGCTACACCTTC. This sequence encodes CASRYPGTEEGYTF.

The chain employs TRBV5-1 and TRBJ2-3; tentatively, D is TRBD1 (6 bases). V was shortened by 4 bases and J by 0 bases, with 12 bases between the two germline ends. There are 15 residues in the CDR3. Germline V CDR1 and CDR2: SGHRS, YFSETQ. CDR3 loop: CASSPGDISTDTQYF. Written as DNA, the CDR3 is TGCGCCAGCAGCCCTGGGGACATAAGCACAGATACGCAGTATTTT.

The CDR3 DNA reads as TGCGCCAGCAGTCCCAGGTGCAATCAGCCCCAGCATTTT. Its protein is CASSPRCNQPQHF. This chain links TRBV23-1 with TRBJ1-5; D is uncertain. TRBV23-1 is known as an ORF, though its function is uncertain. V was pared by 4 bases and J by 2 bases, with 6 bases between. The CDR3 runs to 13 residues.

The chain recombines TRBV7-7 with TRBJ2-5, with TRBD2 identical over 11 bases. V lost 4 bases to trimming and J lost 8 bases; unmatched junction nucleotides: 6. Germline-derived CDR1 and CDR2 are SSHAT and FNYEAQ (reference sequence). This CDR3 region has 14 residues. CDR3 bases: TGTGCCAGCAGCTCCCTAACTAGCGGGAGCACCCAGTACTTC. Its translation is CASSSLTSGSTQYF.

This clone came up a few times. The CDR3 DNA reads TGTGCCAGCAGTGAGACAGGGACCTCCTACGAGCAGTACTTC. It encodes CASSETGTSYEQYF. The chain is built from TRBV28 and TRBJ2-7, with 7 bases matching TRBD1. Trimming took 5 bases from V and 0 from J; bases not matched to a gene: 4. The CDR3 runs to 14 residues. Germline loops: CDR1 MDHEN, CDR2 SYDVKM.

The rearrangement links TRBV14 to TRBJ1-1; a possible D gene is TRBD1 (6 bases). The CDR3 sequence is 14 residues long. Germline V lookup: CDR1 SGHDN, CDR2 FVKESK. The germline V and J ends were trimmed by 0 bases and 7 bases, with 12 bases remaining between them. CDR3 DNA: TGTGCCAGCAGCCAAGACTGGACAGACAGTGAAGCTTTCTTT. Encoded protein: CASSQDWTDSEAFF.

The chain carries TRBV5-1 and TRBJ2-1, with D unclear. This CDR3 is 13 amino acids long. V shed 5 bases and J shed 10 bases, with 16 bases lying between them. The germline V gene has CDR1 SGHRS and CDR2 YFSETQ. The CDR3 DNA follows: TGCGCCAGCAGTCAAAACGTAATGCGGGAGCAGTTCTTC. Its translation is CASSQNVMREQFF.

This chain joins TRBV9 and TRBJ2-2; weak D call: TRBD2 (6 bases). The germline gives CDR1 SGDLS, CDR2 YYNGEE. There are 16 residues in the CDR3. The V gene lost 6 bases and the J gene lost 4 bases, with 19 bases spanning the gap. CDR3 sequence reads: CASTTSAGPSTGELFF. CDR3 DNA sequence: TGTGCCAGCACCACGTCGGCGGGACCTTCCACCGGGGAGCTGTTTTTT.

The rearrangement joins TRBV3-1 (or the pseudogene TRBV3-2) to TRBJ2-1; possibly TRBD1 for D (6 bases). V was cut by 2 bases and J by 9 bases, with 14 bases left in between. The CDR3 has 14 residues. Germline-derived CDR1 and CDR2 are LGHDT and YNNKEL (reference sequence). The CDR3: CASSQFGSGAEQFF. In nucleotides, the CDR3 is TGTGCCAGCAGCCAATTTGGGTCAGGGGCTGAGCAGTTCTTC.

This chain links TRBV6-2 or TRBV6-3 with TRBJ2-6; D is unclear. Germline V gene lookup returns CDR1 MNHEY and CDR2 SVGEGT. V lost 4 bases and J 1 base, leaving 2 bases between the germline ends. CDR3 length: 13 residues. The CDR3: CASSSSGANVLTF. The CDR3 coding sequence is TGTGCCAGCAGTTCATCTGGGGCCAACGTCCTGACTTTC.

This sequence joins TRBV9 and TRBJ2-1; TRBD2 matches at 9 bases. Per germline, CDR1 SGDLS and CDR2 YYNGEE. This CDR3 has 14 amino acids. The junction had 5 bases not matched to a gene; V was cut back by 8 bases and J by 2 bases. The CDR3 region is CASNQREAYNEQFF. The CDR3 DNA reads TGTGCCAGTAATCAGCGGGAGGCCTACAATGAGCAGTTCTTC.

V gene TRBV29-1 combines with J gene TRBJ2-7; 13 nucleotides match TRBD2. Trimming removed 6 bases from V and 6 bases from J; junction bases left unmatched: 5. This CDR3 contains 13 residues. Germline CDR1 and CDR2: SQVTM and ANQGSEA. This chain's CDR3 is CSVVGTSGIEQYF. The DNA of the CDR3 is TGCAGCGTCGTCGGGACTAGCGGGATCGAGCAGTACTTC.

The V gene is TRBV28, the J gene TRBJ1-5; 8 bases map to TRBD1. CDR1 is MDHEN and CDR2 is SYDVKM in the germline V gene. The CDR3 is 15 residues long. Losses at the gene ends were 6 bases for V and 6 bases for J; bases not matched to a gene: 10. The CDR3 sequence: CASRPTGGNPQPQHF. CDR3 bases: TGTGCCAGCAGGCCCACAGGGGGGAATCCTCAGCCCCAGCATTTT.

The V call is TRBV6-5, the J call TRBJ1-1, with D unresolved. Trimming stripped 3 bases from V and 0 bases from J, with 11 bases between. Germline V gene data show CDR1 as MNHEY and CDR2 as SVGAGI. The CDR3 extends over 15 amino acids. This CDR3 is CASSYDGGVNTEAFF. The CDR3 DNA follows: TGTGCCAGCAGTTATGATGGAGGCGTGAACACTGAAGCTTTCTTT.

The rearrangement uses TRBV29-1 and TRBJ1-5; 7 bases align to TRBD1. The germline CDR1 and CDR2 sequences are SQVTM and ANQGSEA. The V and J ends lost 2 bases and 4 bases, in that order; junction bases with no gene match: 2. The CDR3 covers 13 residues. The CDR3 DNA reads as TGCAGCGTTGAACAGGGGGGAAATCAGCCCCAGCATTTT. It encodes CSVEQGGNQPQHF.

CDR3 nucleotides: TGTGCCACCAGTGATCGACACTGGCGTCAGCCCCAGCATTTT. Its translation is CATSDRHWRQPQHF. The chain has TRBV24-1 and TRBJ1-5; D is uncertain. Per the germline V gene, CDR1 is KGHDR and CDR2 is SFDVKD. The V gene lost 3 bases and the J gene lost 6 bases, with 11 bases spanning the gap. The CDR3 contains 14 residues.

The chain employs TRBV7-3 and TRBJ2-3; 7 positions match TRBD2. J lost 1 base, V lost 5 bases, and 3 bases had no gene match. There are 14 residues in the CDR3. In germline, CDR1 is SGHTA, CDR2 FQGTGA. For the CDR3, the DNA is TGTGCCAGCAGCCGGGACTATGGCACAGATACGCAGTATTTT. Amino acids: CASSRDYGTDTQYF.